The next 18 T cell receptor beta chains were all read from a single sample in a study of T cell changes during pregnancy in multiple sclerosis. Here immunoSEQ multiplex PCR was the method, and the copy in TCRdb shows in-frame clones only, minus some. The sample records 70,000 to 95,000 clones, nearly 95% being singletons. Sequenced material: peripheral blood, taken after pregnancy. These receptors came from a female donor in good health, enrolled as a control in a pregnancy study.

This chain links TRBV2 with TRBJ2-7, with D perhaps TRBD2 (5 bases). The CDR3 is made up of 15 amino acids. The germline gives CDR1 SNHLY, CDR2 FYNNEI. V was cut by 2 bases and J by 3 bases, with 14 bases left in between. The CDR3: CASSERGSRVYEQYF. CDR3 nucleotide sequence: TGTGCCAGCAGTGAACGCGGGTCCCGGGTCTACGAGCAGTACTTC.

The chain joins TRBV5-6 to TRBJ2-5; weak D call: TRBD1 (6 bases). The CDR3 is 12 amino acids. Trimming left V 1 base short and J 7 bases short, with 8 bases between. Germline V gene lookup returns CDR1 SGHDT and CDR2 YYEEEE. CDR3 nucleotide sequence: TGTGCCAGCAGCTTGTCAGGGGCGACCCAGTACTTC. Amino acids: CASSLSGATQYF.

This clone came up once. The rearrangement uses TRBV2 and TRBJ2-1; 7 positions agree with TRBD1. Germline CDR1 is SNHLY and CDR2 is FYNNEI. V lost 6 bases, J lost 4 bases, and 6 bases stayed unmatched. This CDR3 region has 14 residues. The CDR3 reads CASSRDRSYNEQFF. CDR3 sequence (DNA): TGTGCCAGCAGCCGGGACAGATCTTACAATGAGCAGTTCTTC. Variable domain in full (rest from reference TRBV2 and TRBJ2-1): EPEVTQTPSHQVTQMGQEVILRCVPISNHLYFYWYRQILGQKVEFLVSFYNNEISEKSEIFDDQFSVERPDGSNFTLKIRSTKLEDSAMYFCASSRDRSYNEQFFGPGTRLTVL.

CDR3 nucleotides: TGCGCCAGCAGCTTATACGACAGGGAGAATGGCTACACCTTC. Translation gives CASSLYDRENGYTF. The chain combines TRBV5-1 with TRBJ1-2; TRBD1 matches 7 bases. The CDR3 is made up of 14 amino acids. Per germline, CDR1 SGHRS and CDR2 YFSETQ. V was pared by 2 bases and J by 6 bases, with 7 bases of the junction left unmatched. Full variable domain (outside the CDR3, taken from reference TRBV5-1 and TRBJ1-2): KAGVTQTPRYLIKTRGQQVTLSCSPISGHRSVSWYQQTPGQGLQFLFEYFSETQRNKGNFPGRFSGRQFSNSRSEMNVSTLELGDSALYLCASSLYDRENGYTFGSGTRLTVV.

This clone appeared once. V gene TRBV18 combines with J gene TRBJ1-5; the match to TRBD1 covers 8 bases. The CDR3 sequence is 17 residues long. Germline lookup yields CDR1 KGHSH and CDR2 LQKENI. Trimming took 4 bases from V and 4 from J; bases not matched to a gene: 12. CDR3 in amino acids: CASSRLGGTGLNQPQHF. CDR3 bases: TGTGCCAGCTCACGGCTGGGAGGGACAGGTTTAAATCAGCCCCAGCATTTT.

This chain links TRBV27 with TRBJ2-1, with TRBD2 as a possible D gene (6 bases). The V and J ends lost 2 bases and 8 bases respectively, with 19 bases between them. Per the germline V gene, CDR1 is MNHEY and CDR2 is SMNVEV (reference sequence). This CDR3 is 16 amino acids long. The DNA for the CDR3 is TGTGCCAGCAGTTTAAGGTTGGGGGACTTCTTATATGAGCAGTTCTTC. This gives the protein CASSLRLGDFLYEQFF.

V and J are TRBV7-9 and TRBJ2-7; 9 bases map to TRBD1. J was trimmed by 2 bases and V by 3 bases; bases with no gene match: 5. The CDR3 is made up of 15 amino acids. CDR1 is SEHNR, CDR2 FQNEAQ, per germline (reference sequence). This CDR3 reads CASSFGDRAAYEQYF. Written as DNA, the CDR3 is TGTGCCAGCAGCTTTGGGGACAGGGCCGCCTACGAGCAGTACTTC.

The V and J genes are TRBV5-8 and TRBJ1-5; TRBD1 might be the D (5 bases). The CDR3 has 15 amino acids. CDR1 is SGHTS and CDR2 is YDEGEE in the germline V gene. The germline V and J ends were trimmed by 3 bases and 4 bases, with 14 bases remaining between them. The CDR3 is CASSSWGGSNQPQHF. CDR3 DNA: TGTGCCAGCAGCTCCTGGGGGGGTTCGAATCAGCCCCAGCATTTT.

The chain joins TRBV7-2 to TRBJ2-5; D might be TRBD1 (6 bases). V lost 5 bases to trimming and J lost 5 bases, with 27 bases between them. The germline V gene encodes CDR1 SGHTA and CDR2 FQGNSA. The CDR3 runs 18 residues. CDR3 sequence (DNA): TGTGCCAGCAGCATTCCCCTCAGCCCAGGGGCGGGTCGGGAGACCCAGTACTTC. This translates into CASSIPLSPGAGRETQYF.

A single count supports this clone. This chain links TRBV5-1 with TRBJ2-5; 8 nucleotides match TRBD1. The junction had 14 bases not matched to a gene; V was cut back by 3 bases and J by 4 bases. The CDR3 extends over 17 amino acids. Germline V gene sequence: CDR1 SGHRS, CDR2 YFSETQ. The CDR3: CASSSPSPGQGRETQYF. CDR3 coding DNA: TGCGCCAGCAGCTCTCCATCTCCCGGACAGGGCCGAGAGACCCAGTACTTC.

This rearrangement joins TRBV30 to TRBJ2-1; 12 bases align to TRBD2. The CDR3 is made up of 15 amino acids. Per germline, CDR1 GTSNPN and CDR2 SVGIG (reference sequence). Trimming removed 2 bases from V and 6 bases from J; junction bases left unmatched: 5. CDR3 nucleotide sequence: TGTGCCTGGAGTCGGACTAGCGGGGACTTCAATGAGCAGTTCTTC. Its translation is CAWSRTSGDFNEQFF. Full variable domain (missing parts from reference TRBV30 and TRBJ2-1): SQTIHQWPATLVQPVGSPLSLECTVEGTSNPNLYWYRQAAGRGLQLLFYSVGIGQISSEVPQNLSASRPQDRQFILSSKKLLLSDSGFYLCAWSRTSGDFNEQFFGPGTRLTVL.

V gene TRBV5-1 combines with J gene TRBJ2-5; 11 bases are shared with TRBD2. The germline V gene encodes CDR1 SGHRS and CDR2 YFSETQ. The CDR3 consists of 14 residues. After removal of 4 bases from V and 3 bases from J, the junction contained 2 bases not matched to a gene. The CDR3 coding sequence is TGCGCCAGCAGCCTAGCGGGAGGAAAAGAGACCCAGTACTTC. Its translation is CASSLAGGKETQYF.

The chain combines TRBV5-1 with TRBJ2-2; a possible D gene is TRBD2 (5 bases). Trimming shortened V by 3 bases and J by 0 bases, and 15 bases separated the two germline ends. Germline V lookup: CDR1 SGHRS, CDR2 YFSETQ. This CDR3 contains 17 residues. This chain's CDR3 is CASSYNGLGTNTGELFF. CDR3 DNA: TGCGCCAGCAGCTATAACGGACTGGGCACGAACACCGGGGAGCTGTTTTTT.

CDR3 region: CAWAAGNSPLHF. In DNA form, the CDR3 reads TGTGCCTGGGCAGCGGGGAATTCACCCCTCCACTTT. The chain employs TRBV30 and TRBJ1-6, with unresolved D. The germline V gene has CDR1 GTSNPN and CDR2 SVGIG (reference sequence). V gave up 5 bases and J gave up 7 bases, with 9 bases separating them. This CDR3 is built from 12 residues.

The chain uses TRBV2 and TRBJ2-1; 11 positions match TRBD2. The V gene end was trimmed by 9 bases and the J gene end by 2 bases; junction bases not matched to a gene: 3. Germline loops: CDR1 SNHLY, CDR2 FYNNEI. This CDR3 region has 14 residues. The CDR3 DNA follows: TGTGCCAGTGCGGGACTAGCGGCCTACAATGAGCAGTTCTTC. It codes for CASAGLAAYNEQFF.

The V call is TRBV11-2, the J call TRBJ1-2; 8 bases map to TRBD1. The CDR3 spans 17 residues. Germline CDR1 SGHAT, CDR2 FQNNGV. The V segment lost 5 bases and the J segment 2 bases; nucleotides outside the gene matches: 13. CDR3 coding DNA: TGTGCCAGCAGCCCGATACCGGGACAGGAAGCCAACTATGGCTACACCTTC. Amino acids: CASSPIPGQEANYGYTF. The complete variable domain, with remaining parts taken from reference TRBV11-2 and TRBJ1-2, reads EAGVAQSPRYKIIEKRQSVAFWCNPISGHATLYWYQQILGQGPKLLIQFQNNGVVDDSQLPKDRFSAERLKGVDSTLKIQPAKLEDSAVYLCASSPIPGQEANYGYTFGSGTRLTVV.

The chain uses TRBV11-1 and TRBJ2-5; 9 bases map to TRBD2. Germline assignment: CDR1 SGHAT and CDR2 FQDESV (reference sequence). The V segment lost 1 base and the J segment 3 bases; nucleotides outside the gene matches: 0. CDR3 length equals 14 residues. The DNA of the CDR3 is TGTGCCAGCAGCTTAGTAGCGGGAGAAGAGACCCAGTACTTC. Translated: CASSLVAGEETQYF.

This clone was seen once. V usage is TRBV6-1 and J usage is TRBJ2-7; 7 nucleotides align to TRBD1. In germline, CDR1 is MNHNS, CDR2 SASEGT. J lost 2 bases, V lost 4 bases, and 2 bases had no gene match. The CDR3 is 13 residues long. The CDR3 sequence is CASSVGQAYEQYF. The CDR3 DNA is TGTGCCAGCAGTGTAGGACAGGCCTACGAGCAGTACTTC.